A single sample is the source of the 24 T cell receptor beta chains below, sequenced in a study of blood T cell repertoires in COVID-19. Sequenced by immunoSEQ multiplex PCR; TCRdb stores in-frame clones only, minus some. The repertoire holds some 260,000 clones, 88% seen once, with 0.7% to 0.85% in the top ten. Sequencing was performed on peripheral blood. These receptors were collected from a woman in her 30s with acute or convalescent COVID-19.

V usage is TRBV27 and J usage is TRBJ2-1, with D possibly TRBD2 on 5 matching bases. The CDR3 runs to 15 residues. CDR1 is MNHEY, CDR2 SMNVEV, per germline (reference sequence). With 0 bases removed from V and 2 bases from J, the gap between germline ends came to 8 bases. In nucleotides, the CDR3 is TGTGCCAGCAGTTTATCGTGGAGGACCTACAATGAGCAGTTCTTC. This gives the protein CASSLSWRTYNEQFF.

This chain joins TRBV6-5 and TRBJ1-1; possible D gene TRBD1, 5 bases. Deletions cut 6 bases from V and 6 bases from J, with 14 bases between. The CDR3 is 13 residues long. Germline V gene data show CDR1 as MNHEY and CDR2 as SVGAGI. The CDR3 coding sequence is TGTGCCAGCAGACGGGGGATCTCCCCTGAAGCTTTCTTT. This sequence encodes CASRRGISPEAFF.

The rearrangement joins TRBV18 to TRBJ2-1; D ambiguous. The V end lost 1 base, the J end lost 2 bases, and 15 bases lay between the germline ends. The CDR3 covers 17 residues. The germline gives CDR1 KGHSH, CDR2 LQKENI. The CDR3 reads CASSPRPIGGTYNEQFF. Written as DNA, the CDR3 is TGTGCCAGCTCACCACGCCCCATAGGCGGAACCTACAATGAGCAGTTCTTC.

The V call is TRBV27, the J call TRBJ1-2; possible D gene TRBD1, 5 bases. CDR3 size: 13 residues. Per germline, CDR1 MNHEY and CDR2 SMNVEV (reference sequence). V lost 6 bases and J lost 2, with 10 bases in between. The CDR3 protein is CASRGGTNYGYTF. DNA of the CDR3: TGTGCCAGCAGGGGGGGGACGAACTATGGCTACACCTTC.

The chain uses TRBV2 and TRBJ1-1; 11 bases fit TRBD1. The CDR3 loop spans 15 amino acids. V shed 4 bases, J shed 0 bases, and the junction held 1 base outside the gene matches. Germline CDR1 reads SNHLY; CDR2 reads FYNNEI. The DNA for the CDR3 is TGTGCCAGCAGTGGGGGACAGGGGGTGAACACTGAAGCTTTCTTT. Amino acid sequence: CASSGGQGVNTEAFF.

The chain has TRBV4-3 and TRBJ2-3; TRBD2 matches 7 bases. This CDR3 spans 17 amino acids. Germline CDR1 and CDR2: LGHNA and YSLEER. The V segment lost 3 bases and the J segment 2 bases; nucleotides outside the gene matches: 11. The DNA of the CDR3 is TGCGCCAGCAGCCAGGGCGGGGGAGCGGGGTACACAGATACGCAGTATTTT. As protein: CASSQGGGAGYTDTQYF.

In nucleotides, the CDR3 is TGTGCCAGCAGCCAAGTCCCTGGGAGGGCCGCAGAGCAGTACTTC. Amino acid sequence: CASSQVPGRAAEQYF. The chain links TRBV3-1 (or the pseudogene TRBV3-2) to TRBJ2-7; 7 bases line up with TRBD2. Germline V CDR1 and CDR2: LGHDT, YNNKEL (reference sequence). The length of the CDR3 is 15 residues. With V trimmed by 1 base and J by 7 bases, 10 bases remained unmatched.

CDR3: CASSLAEFREQYF. The CDR3 region has the DNA TGTGCCAGCAGCTTAGCGGAGTTTCGGGAGCAGTACTTC. The chain links TRBV7-3 to TRBJ2-7; D not certain. The CDR3 has 13 amino acids. The V end was cut by 2 bases, the J end by 7 bases, with 12 bases between. Germline CDR1 is SGHTA and CDR2 is FQGTGA.

The J gene is TRBJ1-1, the V gene TRBV7-2; unclear D gene. Looked up from germline, CDR1 is SGHTA and CDR2 is FQGNSA. Trimming stripped 5 bases from V and 5 bases from J, with 9 bases between. This CDR3 region has 12 residues. The CDR3 protein is CASSTDVTEAFF. The CDR3, as DNA: TGTGCCAGCAGCACAGACGTGACTGAAGCTTTCTTT.

In its sample, this clone was seen many times. This sequence joins TRBV9 and TRBJ2-2; 9 bases align to TRBD2. Germline V gives CDR1 SGDLS, CDR2 YYNGEE. Germline trimming cut 7 bases from V and 4 bases from J; bases unmatched to any gene: 5. CDR3 size: 14 residues. The CDR3 protein is CASGTSLGTGELFF. CDR3 DNA: TGTGCCAGCGGGACTAGCTTGGGCACCGGGGAGCTGTTTTTT.

This chain links TRBV5-6 with TRBJ2-7; TRBD1 agrees at 7 bases. V shed 6 bases and J 6 bases; nucleotides not matched to a gene: 9. There are 13 residues in the CDR3. CDR1 and CDR2 (germline): SGHDT, YYEEEE. The CDR3 bases are TGTGCCAGCACTCGGACAGGTTTTGTCGAGCAGTACTTC. It is translated as CASTRTGFVEQYF. Supplemented by reference TRBV5-6 and TRBJ2-7, the full variable domain reads DAGVTQSPTHLIKTRGQQVTLRCSPKSGHDTVSWYQQALGQGPQFIFQYYEEEERQRGNFPDRFSGHQFPNYSSELNVNALLLGDSALYLCASTRTGFVEQYFGPGTRLTVT.

V and J are TRBV6-4 and TRBJ1-2; tentatively, D is TRBD1 (5 bases). V was trimmed by 4 bases and J by 7 bases, leaving 22 bases between them. Germline V gives CDR1 MRHNA, CDR2 SNTAGT. This CDR3 spans 16 amino acids. The DNA for the CDR3 is TGTGCCAGCAGTGCCCGTAGCTTTACAGGCACCGGTGGCTACACCTTC. It is translated as CASSARSFTGTGGYTF.

This clone came up a few times. This chain connects TRBV19 to TRBJ2-7; D is ambiguous. CDR3 length: 13 residues. The V end lost 5 bases, the J end lost 5 bases, and 13 bases lay between the germline ends. The V gene's germline CDR1 is LNHDA and CDR2 SQIVND (reference sequence). This chain's CDR3 is CASSPQSSDEQYF. For the CDR3, the DNA is TGTGCCAGTAGTCCACAGTCCTCAGACGAGCAGTACTTC.

In DNA, the CDR3 is TGCGCCAGCAGCTTGGCAGGTCTGAGTCACGAGCAGTACTTC. Translated: CASSLAGLSHEQYF. The chain employs TRBV5-1 and TRBJ2-7; D unresolved. The V end lost 0 bases, the J end lost 5 bases, and 12 bases lay between the germline ends. The V gene's germline CDR1 is SGHRS and CDR2 YFSETQ. CDR3 size: 14 residues.

The chain employs TRBV13 and TRBJ2-2; 12 nucleotides line up with TRBD2. CDR1 is PRHDT and CDR2 is FYEKMQ in the germline V gene (reference sequence). This CDR3 contains 18 residues. Trimming took 1 base from V and 0 from J; bases not matched to a gene: 3. The CDR3 here is CASSLVGLAGANTGELFF. The CDR3 region has the DNA TGTGCCAGCAGCTTAGTGGGACTAGCGGGTGCGAACACCGGGGAGCTGTTTTTT. The complete variable domain, with remaining parts taken from reference TRBV13 and TRBJ2-2, reads AAGVIQSPRHLIKEKRETATLKCYPIPRHDTVYWYQQGPGQDPQFLISFYEKMQSDKGSIPDRFSAQQFSDYHSELNMSSLELGDSALYFCASSLVGLAGANTGELFFGEGSRLTVL.

The CDR3 region is CASSLDEREFETQYF. The CDR3 nucleotides read TGTGCCAGCAGCTTGGATGAGCGGGAGTTTGAGACCCAGTACTTC. The chain combines TRBV5-6 with TRBJ2-5; TRBD2 matches 8 bases. Germline CDR1 reads SGHDT; CDR2 reads YYEEEE. The CDR3 is 15 residues long. V lost 0 bases and J lost 5; bases outside the gene matches: 6.

The J gene is TRBJ1-5, the V gene TRBV19; D is possibly TRBD1 (6 bases). The germline V gene has CDR1 LNHDA and CDR2 SQIVND (reference sequence). The V and J ends lost 5 bases and 3 bases respectively, with 11 bases between them. There are 14 residues in the CDR3. The CDR3, as DNA: TGTGCCAGTAGTCAGGGACAACACAATCAGCCCCAGCATTTT. Encoded protein: CASSQGQHNQPQHF. The complete variable domain, with remaining parts taken from reference TRBV19 and TRBJ1-5, reads DGGITQSPKYLFRKEGQNVTLSCEQNLNHDAMYWYRQDPGQGLRLIYYSQIVNDFQKGDIAEGYSVSREKKESFPLTVTSAQKNPTAFYLCASSQGQHNQPQHFGDGTRLSIL.

The chain combines TRBV14 with TRBJ1-2; tentative D call: TRBD1 (5 bases). The CDR3 has 13 amino acids. Germline V gives CDR1 SGHDN, CDR2 FVKESK. With 6 bases removed from V and 4 bases from J, the gap between germline ends came to 12 bases. The CDR3 loop reads CASSQGMGYGYTF. For the CDR3, the DNA is TGTGCCAGCAGTCAGGGAATGGGCTATGGCTACACCTTC.

V is TRBV3-1 (or the pseudogene TRBV3-2) and J is TRBJ1-4; D gene unclear. Trimming removed 4 bases from V and 7 bases from J, with 13 bases in between. The V gene's germline CDR1 is LGHDT and CDR2 YNNKEL (reference sequence). The CDR3 is made up of 14 amino acids. Here the CDR3 reads CASSPAPWSEKLFF. The CDR3 DNA follows: TGTGCCAGCAGCCCCGCCCCCTGGAGTGAAAAACTGTTTTTT.

This clone has just a few counts. The chain employs TRBV18 and TRBJ1-1; D call uncertain. Germline lookup yields CDR1 KGHSH and CDR2 LQKENI. V lost 4 bases and J lost 1, with 10 bases in between. CDR3 size: 14 residues. The DNA for the CDR3 is TGTGCCAGCTCACAGAGGCAGCAGAACACTGAAGCTTTCTTT. Protein: CASSQRQQNTEAFF.

V is TRBV19 and J is TRBJ1-5, with D tentatively TRBD1 (5 bases). This CDR3 comprises 16 residues. The germline V and J ends were trimmed by 4 bases and 0 bases, with 13 bases remaining between them. CDR1 and CDR2 (germline): LNHDA, SQIVND (reference sequence). Written as DNA, the CDR3 is TGTGCCAGTAGTACCTCGTTGGGGGGTAGCAATCAGCCCCAGCATTTT. This encodes CASSTSLGGSNQPQHF. Full variable domain (outside the CDR3, taken from reference TRBV19 and TRBJ1-5): DGGITQSPKYLFRKEGQNVTLSCEQNLNHDAMYWYRQDPGQGLRLIYYSQIVNDFQKGDIAEGYSVSREKKESFPLTVTSAQKNPTAFYLCASSTSLGGSNQPQHFGDGTRLSIL.

This sequence joins TRBV4-1 and TRBJ1-2; D is unclear. This CDR3 is 14 amino acids long. V was trimmed by 0 bases and J by 4 bases, leaving 9 bases between them. Germline-derived CDR1 and CDR2 are MGHRA and YSYEKL. CDR3 region: CASSQEGQVYGYTF. The CDR3 bases are TGCGCCAGCAGCCAAGAGGGTCAGGTCTATGGCTACACCTTC.

Notes on this clone: The sample has other DNA sequences that encode this CDR3 too. The chain uses TRBV18 and TRBJ2-7; D possibly corresponds to TRBD2 (6 bases). Germline CDR1 reads KGHSH; CDR2 reads LQKENI. The CDR3 length is 13 residues. The V gene lost 3 bases and the J gene lost 4 bases, with 10 bases spanning the gap. The CDR3 nucleotides are TGTGCCAGCTCACCTCCAGGAGGGTACGAGCAGTACTTC. Residues: CASSPPGGYEQYF.

The gene calls are TRBV7-3 and TRBJ2-1; D remains unclear. The germline CDR1 and CDR2 sequences are SGHTA and FQGTGA. The V end was cut by 3 bases, the J end by 0 bases, with 9 bases between. The CDR3 covers 15 residues. The DNA of the CDR3 is TGTGCCAGCAGCTTGAGCGTCCGCTCCTACAATGAGCAGTTCTTC. Its protein product is CASSLSVRSYNEQFF.